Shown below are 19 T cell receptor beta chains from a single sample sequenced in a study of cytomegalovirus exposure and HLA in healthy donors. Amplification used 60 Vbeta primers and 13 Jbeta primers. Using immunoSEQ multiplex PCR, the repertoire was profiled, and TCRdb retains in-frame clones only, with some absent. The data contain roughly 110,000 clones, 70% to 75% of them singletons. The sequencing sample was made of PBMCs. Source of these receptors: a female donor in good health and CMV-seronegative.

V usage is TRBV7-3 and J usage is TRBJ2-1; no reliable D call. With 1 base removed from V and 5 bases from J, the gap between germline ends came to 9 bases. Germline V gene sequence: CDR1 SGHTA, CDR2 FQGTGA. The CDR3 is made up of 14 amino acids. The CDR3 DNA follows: TGTGCCAGCAGCTTAATGGGCAGGAACAATGAGCAGTTCTTC. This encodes CASSLMGRNNEQFF.

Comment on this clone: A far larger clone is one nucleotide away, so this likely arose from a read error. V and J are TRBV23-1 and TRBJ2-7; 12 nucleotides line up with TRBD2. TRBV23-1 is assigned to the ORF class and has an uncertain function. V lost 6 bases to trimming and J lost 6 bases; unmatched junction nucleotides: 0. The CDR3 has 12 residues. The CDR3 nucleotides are TGCGCCAGCAGGACTAGCGGGAGCGAGCAGTACTTC. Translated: CASRTSGSEQYF.

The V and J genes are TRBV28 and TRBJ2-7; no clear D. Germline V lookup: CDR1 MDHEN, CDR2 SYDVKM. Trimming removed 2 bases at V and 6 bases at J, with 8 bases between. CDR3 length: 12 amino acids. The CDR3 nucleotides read TGTGCCAGCAGTTTAAACCACTTCGAGCAGTACTTC. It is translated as CASSLNHFEQYF.

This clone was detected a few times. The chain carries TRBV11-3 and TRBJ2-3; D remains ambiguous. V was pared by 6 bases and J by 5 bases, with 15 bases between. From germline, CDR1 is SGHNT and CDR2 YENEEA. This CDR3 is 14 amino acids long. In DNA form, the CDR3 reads TGTGCCAGCAGTTACCGACTGGCACGAGATACGCAGTATTTT. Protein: CASSYRLARDTQYF.

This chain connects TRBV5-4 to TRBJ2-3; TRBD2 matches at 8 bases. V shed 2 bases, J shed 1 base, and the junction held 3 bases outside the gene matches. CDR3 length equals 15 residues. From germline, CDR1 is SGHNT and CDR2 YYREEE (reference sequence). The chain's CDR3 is CASSFLAGGTDTQYF. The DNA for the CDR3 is TGTGCCAGCAGCTTCCTAGCGGGCGGCACAGATACGCAGTATTTT.

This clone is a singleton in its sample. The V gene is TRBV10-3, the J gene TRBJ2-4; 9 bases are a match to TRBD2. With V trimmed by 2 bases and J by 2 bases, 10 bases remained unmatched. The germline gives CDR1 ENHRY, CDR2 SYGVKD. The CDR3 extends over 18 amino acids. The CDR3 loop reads CAISEATSGGLPKNIQYF. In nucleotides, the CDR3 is TGTGCCATCAGTGAGGCGACTAGCGGAGGGCTCCCCAAAAACATTCAGTACTTC.

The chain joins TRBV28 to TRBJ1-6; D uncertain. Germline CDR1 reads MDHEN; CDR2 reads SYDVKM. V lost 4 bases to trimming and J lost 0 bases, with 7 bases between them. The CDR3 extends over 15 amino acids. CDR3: CASSYRSSYNSPLHF. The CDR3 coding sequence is TGTGCCAGCAGTTACCGGAGCTCCTATAATTCACCCCTCCACTTT.

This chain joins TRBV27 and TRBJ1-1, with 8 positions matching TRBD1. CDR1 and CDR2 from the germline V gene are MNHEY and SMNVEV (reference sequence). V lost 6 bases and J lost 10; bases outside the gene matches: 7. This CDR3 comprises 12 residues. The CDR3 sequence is CASRRQGATAFF. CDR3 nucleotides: TGTGCCAGCAGACGCCAGGGGGCCACAGCTTTCTTT.

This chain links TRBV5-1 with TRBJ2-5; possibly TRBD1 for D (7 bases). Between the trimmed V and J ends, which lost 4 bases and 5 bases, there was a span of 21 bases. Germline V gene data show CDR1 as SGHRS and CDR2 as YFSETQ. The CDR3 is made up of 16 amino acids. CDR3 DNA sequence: TGCGCCAGCAGCCCCCAGGGGGGACATTTGGGGGAGACCCAGTACTTC. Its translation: CASSPQGGHLGETQYF.

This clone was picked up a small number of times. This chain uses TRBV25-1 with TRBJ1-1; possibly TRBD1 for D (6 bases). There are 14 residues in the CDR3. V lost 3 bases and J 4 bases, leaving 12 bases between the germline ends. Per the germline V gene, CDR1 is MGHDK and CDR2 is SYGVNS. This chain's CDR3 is CASSDGRGFTEAFF. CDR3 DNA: TGTGCCAGCAGTGACGGCAGGGGTTTCACTGAAGCTTTCTTT.

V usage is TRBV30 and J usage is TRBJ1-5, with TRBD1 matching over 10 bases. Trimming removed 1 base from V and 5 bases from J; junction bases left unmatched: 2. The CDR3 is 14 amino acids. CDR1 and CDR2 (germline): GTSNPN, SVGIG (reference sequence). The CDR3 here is CAWSAGTGDQPQHF. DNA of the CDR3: TGTGCCTGGAGTGCGGGGACAGGGGATCAGCCCCAGCATTTT. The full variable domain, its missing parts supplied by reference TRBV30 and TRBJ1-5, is SQTIHQWPATLVQPVGSPLSLECTVEGTSNPNLYWYRQAAGRGLQLLFYSVGIGQISSEVPQNLSASRPQDRQFILSSKKLLLSDSGFYLCAWSAGTGDQPQHFGDGTRLSIL.

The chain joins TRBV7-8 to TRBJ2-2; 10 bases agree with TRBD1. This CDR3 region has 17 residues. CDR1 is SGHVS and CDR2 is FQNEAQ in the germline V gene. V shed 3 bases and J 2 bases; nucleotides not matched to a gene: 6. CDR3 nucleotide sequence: TGTGCCAGCAGCTTCTTAGGGACAGGGGAAAACACCGGGGAGCTGTTTTTT. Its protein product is CASSFLGTGENTGELFF.

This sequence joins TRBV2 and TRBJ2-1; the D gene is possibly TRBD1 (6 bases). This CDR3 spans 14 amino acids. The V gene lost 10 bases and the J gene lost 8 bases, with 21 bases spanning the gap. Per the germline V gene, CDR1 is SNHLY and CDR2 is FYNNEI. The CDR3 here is CATSSQTGGDEQFF. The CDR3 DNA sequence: TGTGCCACCTCGTCGCAAACTGGGGGCGATGAGCAGTTCTTC.

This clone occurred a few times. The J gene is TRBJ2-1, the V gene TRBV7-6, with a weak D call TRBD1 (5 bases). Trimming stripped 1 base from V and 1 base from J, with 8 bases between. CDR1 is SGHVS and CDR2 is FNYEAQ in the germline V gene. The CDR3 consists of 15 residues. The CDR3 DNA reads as TGTGCCAGCAGCTTAGATGGGGCGTCCTACAATGAGCAGTTCTTC. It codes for CASSLDGASYNEQFF.

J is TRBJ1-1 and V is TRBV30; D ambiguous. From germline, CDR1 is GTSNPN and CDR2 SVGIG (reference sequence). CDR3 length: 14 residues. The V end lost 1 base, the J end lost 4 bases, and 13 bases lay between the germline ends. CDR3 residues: CAWSEPEGSTEAFF. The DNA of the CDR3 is TGTGCCTGGAGTGAACCCGAGGGCAGCACTGAAGCTTTCTTT.

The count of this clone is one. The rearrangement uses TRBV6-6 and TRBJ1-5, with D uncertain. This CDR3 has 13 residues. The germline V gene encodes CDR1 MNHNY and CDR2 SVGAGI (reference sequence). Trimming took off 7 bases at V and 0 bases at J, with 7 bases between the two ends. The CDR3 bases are TGTGCCAGCACTAGTACTAGCAATCAGCCCCAGCATTTT. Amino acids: CASTSTSNQPQHF.

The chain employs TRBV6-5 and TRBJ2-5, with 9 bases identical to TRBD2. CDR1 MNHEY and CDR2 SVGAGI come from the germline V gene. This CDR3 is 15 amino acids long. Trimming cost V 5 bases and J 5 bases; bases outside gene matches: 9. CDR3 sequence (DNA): TGTGCCAGCAGTCCCTTAGCGGGAGTGGGGGAGACCCAGTACTTC. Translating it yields CASSPLAGVGETQYF.

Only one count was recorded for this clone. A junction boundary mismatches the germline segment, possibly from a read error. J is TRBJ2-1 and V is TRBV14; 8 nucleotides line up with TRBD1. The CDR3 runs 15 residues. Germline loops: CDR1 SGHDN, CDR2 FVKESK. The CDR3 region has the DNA TGTGCCAGCAGCCAGACAGGGGTCCGGCACAATGAGCGGTTCTTC. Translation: CASSQTGVRHNERFF.

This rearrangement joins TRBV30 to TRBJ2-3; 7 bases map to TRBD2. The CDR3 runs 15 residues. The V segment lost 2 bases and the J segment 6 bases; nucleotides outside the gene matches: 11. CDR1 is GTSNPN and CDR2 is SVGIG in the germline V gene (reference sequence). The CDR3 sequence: CAWSQDWGRADTQYF. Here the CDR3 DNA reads TGTGCCTGGAGTCAGGACTGGGGGAGGGCGGATACGCAGTATTTT. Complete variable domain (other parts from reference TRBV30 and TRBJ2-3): SQTIHQWPATLVQPVGSPLSLECTVEGTSNPNLYWYRQAAGRGLQLLFYSVGIGQISSEVPQNLSASRPQDRQFILSSKKLLLSDSGFYLCAWSQDWGRADTQYFGPGTRLTVL.